This T cell receptor (beta chain) was captured in a study of blood T cell repertoires in COVID-19. Study-level information: Spain, Italy and the United States supplied samples that represented acute and convalescent COVID-19. Sources were T cells, B-cell-depleted T cells, or PBMCs; the material itself was cDNA or gDNA.

Authors' data handling: Scientists estimated how many nucleated cells there were by amplifying reference gene primers. Sequencing was performed with immunoSEQ multiplex PCR; in TCRdb, only in-frame clones are kept and a portion is missing. V, J and clone size reflect that table, while D and trimming were determined from the DNA. The sample lists fewer than 65,000 clones, over 80% occurring once. This CDR3 comprises 13 residues. The V gene lost 3 bases and the J gene lost 8 bases, with 14 bases spanning the gap. What was sequenced was peripheral blood. The receptor's source is a human donor in a cohort sampled during active COVID-19. The chain carries TRBV12-3 or TRBV12-4 and TRBJ2-7; no reliable D call. The CDR3 is CASSLRQPVKQYF. CDR3 DNA sequence: TGTGCCAGCAGTTTGAGGCAGCCAGTCAAGCAGTACTTC.